One and the same sample provided the 28 T cell receptor beta chains below, sequenced in a study of blood T cell repertoires in COVID-19. Measured with immunoSEQ multiplex PCR; TCRdb has only the in-frame clones, and not every one. The table has around 390,000 clones, about 83% seen once. Specimen: PBMCs or T cells enriched from blood (not recorded which). The receptors here all came from a woman between 50 and 59 years old who had recovered from COVID-19.

This sequence joins TRBV5-1 and TRBJ1-4; TRBD1 might be the D (5 bases). Germline loops: CDR1 SGHRS, CDR2 YFSETQ. V was shortened by 0 bases and J by 6 bases, with 15 bases between the two germline ends. The CDR3 length is 16 residues. The CDR3 sequence: CASSLVPQGVDEKLFF. In DNA, the CDR3 is TGCGCCAGCAGCTTGGTGCCTCAGGGTGTCGATGAAAAACTGTTTTTT.

J is TRBJ2-5 and V is TRBV14; possible D gene TRBD1, 5 bases. This CDR3 comprises 12 residues. CDR1 SGHDN and CDR2 FVKESK come from the germline V gene. V lost 8 bases to trimming and J lost 9 bases, with 16 bases between them. CDR3 coding DNA: TGTGCCAGCTGCAAGGGGCGTACGGCCCAGTACTTC. It translates to CASCKGRTAQYF. The whole variable domain, filled in from reference TRBV14 and TRBJ2-5, reads EAGVTQFPSHSVIEKGQTVTLRCDPISGHDNLYWYRRVMGKEIKFLLHFVKESKQDESGMPNNRFLAERTGGTYSTLKVQPAELEDSGVYFCASCKGRTAQYFGPGTRLLVL.

The chain recombines TRBV6-2 or TRBV6-3 with TRBJ2-3; no reliable D call. Germline V CDR1 and CDR2: MNHEY, SVGEGT. The CDR3 runs 14 residues. Trimming removed 2 bases at V and 5 bases at J, with 11 bases between. The CDR3 loop is CASSYAWPGDTQYF. In DNA form, the CDR3 reads TGTGCCAGCAGTTACGCTTGGCCGGGAGATACGCAGTATTTT.

The chain links TRBV19 to TRBJ1-3, with 9 positions matching TRBD1. The CDR3 is made up of 16 amino acids. Germline CDR1 LNHDA, CDR2 SQIVND (reference sequence). Trimming took 7 bases from V and 0 from J; bases not matched to a gene: 7. CDR3 coding DNA: TGTGCCAGTAAGGACAGGGGACTTCACTCTGGAAACACCATATATTTT. It is translated as CASKDRGLHSGNTIYF.

This chain connects TRBV10-1 to TRBJ1-4, with a weak D call TRBD1 (6 bases). This CDR3 has 14 residues. The germline V gene has CDR1 WNHNN and CDR2 SYGVQD (reference sequence). V was trimmed by 7 bases and J by 8 bases, leaving 17 bases between them. The chain's CDR3 is CASTVTGMSEKLFF. CDR3 nucleotides: TGCGCCAGCACAGTAACAGGGATGAGCGAAAAACTGTTTTTT.

The rearrangement uses TRBV7-3 and TRBJ2-7; TRBD2 aligns across 11 bases. V shed 6 bases, J shed 7 bases, and the junction held 11 bases outside the gene matches. The CDR3 contains 15 residues. CDR1 is SGHTA and CDR2 is FQGTGA in the germline V gene. The CDR3 sequence: CASSPTSGGFLEQYF. The CDR3, as DNA: TGTGCCAGCAGTCCAACTAGCGGGGGCTTCTTGGAGCAGTACTTC.

The chain uses TRBV6-5 and TRBJ1-2; D is possibly TRBD1 (6 bases). The V end lost 7 bases, the J end lost 1 base, and 16 bases lay between the germline ends. This CDR3 is built from 15 residues. Germline CDR1 reads MNHEY; CDR2 reads SVGAGI. The CDR3 nucleotides are TGTGCCAGCAACCAGGGGCGGGCCCTTAACTATGGCTACACCTTC. The encoded protein is CASNQGRALNYGYTF.

The V gene is TRBV5-6, the J gene TRBJ1-5, with 7 bases that match TRBD1. The CDR3 has 15 residues. Germline loops: CDR1 SGHDT, CDR2 YYEEEE. The V and J ends lost 3 bases and 4 bases, in that order; junction bases with no gene match: 7. CDR3 amino acids: CASSSGTVINQPQHF. The CDR3 DNA reads as TGTGCCAGCAGCTCCGGGACAGTAATAAATCAGCCCCAGCATTTT.

The CDR3 sequence: CASKPRGAFNQPQHF. CDR3 coding DNA: TGTGCCAGTAAGCCCAGGGGCGCCTTCAATCAGCCCCAGCATTTT. The chain carries TRBV19 and TRBJ1-5; perhaps TRBD1 as D (6 bases). Per the germline V gene, CDR1 is LNHDA and CDR2 is SQIVND (reference sequence). CDR3 length equals 15 residues. Trimming shortened V by 7 bases and J by 3 bases, and 16 bases separated the two germline ends.

This clone has more than one count but fewer than ten. The chain joins TRBV27 to TRBJ2-3; 7 nucleotides agree with TRBD2. CDR1 and CDR2 (germline): MNHEY, SMNVEV (reference sequence). Unmatched junction bases numbered 8, after V lost 6 bases and J lost 2 bases. The CDR3 sequence is 15 residues long. The CDR3 loop is CASSSRGDHTDTQYF. The CDR3 nucleotides read TGTGCCAGCAGCTCACGGGGGGACCACACAGATACGCAGTATTTT.

J is TRBJ1-1 and V is TRBV11-2, with no clear D. V was shortened by 5 bases and J by 3 bases, with 10 bases between the two germline ends. This CDR3 has 13 residues. The germline V gene encodes CDR1 SGHAT and CDR2 FQNNGV. Written as DNA, the CDR3 is TGTGCCAGCAGCCTAGGACGGGACACTGAAGCTTTCTTT. Protein: CASSLGRDTEAFF.

The chain employs TRBV7-8 and TRBJ2-3; the D gene is possibly TRBD1 (6 bases). Germline V gives CDR1 SGHVS, CDR2 FQNEAQ. The CDR3 covers 16 residues. The V end was cut by 5 bases, the J end by 0 bases, with 15 bases between. The CDR3 reads CASSPKRQESTDTQYF. The CDR3 nucleotides are TGTGCCAGCAGCCCCAAAAGACAGGAAAGCACAGATACGCAGTATTTT.

This chain links TRBV11-2 with TRBJ2-7, with D possibly being TRBD2 (6 bases). Between the trimmed V and J ends, which lost 3 bases and 0 bases, there was a span of 12 bases. Germline CDR1 reads SGHAT; CDR2 reads FQNNGV. This CDR3 is 15 amino acids long. This chain's CDR3 is CASSFGAGSSYEQYF. The CDR3 region has the DNA TGTGCCAGCAGCTTTGGGGCGGGGAGCTCCTACGAGCAGTACTTC.

The chain recombines TRBV28 with TRBJ1-2, with TRBD1 as a possible D gene (6 bases). The V gene lost 5 bases and the J gene lost 3 bases, with 22 bases spanning the gap. The CDR3 is 17 amino acids. Germline CDR1 MDHEN, CDR2 SYDVKM. CDR3 loop: CASSPGGATRGYYGYTF. In DNA form, the CDR3 reads TGTGCCAGCAGTCCCGGAGGAGCCACCAGGGGATACTATGGCTACACCTTC.

Here the CDR3 DNA reads TGTGCCAGCAGGGGAGAGATCGGGAGGGGCAGCTCGAACACCGGGGAGCTGTTTTTT. The encoded protein is CASRGEIGRGSSNTGELFF. The V gene is TRBV2, the J gene TRBJ2-2; 8 bases are a match to TRBD2. This CDR3 region has 19 residues. Germline-derived CDR1 and CDR2 are SNHLY and FYNNEI. Trimming cost V 6 bases and J 0 bases; bases outside gene matches: 15. Complete variable domain (other parts from reference TRBV2 and TRBJ2-2): EPEVTQTPSHQVTQMGQEVILRCVPISNHLYFYWYRQILGQKVEFLVSFYNNEISEKSEIFDDQFSVERPDGSNFTLKIRSTKLEDSAMYFCASRGEIGRGSSNTGELFFGEGSRLTVL.

V is TRBV27 and J is TRBJ1-2; 7 nucleotides match TRBD1. This CDR3 contains 16 residues. The V and J ends lost 6 bases and 4 bases, in that order; junction bases with no gene match: 14. Germline V gene data show CDR1 as MNHEY and CDR2 as SMNVEV (reference sequence). The CDR3 sequence is CASSTSTGRKLYGYTF. In DNA form, the CDR3 reads TGTGCCAGCAGCACTTCGACAGGGAGAAAACTCTATGGCTACACCTTC.

This CDR3 reads CSVGPTDRNYGYTF. In DNA form, the CDR3 reads TGCAGCGTTGGGCCAACGGACAGAAACTATGGCTACACCTTC. The J gene is TRBJ1-2, the V gene TRBV29-1; D may be TRBD1 (6 bases). CDR1 and CDR2 (germline): SQVTM, ANQGSEA. The CDR3 extends over 14 amino acids. Trimming stripped 4 bases from V and 2 bases from J, with 14 bases between.

This chain connects TRBV18 to TRBJ1-5; D unclear. Germline V lookup: CDR1 KGHSH, CDR2 LQKENI. This CDR3 contains 14 residues. V gave up 1 base and J gave up 5 bases, with 9 bases separating them. Written as DNA, the CDR3 is TGTGCCAGCTCACCACTTTCCCGGGATCAGCCCCAGCATTTT. Amino acid sequence: CASSPLSRDQPQHF.

The sample holds one count of this clone. This chain uses TRBV27 with TRBJ1-2, with 7 bases matching TRBD1. Trimming at V came to 1 base and at J to 3 bases, leaving 2 bases not matched to a gene. The CDR3 is 14 amino acids. Germline assignment: CDR1 MNHEY and CDR2 SMNVEV (reference sequence). This CDR3 reads CASSLYQGDYGYTF. The CDR3, as DNA: TGTGCCAGCAGTTTATATCAGGGGGACTATGGCTACACCTTC.

V gene TRBV7-2 combines with J gene TRBJ1-1; 9 bases agree with TRBD1. This CDR3 has 15 residues. The V gene end was trimmed by 1 base and the J gene end by 7 bases; junction bases not matched to a gene: 7. The germline V gene has CDR1 SGHTA and CDR2 FQGNSA. This CDR3 reads CASSLVQGAWSEAFF. The CDR3 nucleotides are TGTGCCAGCAGCTTAGTACAGGGGGCGTGGAGTGAAGCTTTCTTT.

The chain recombines TRBV3-1 (or the pseudogene TRBV3-2) with TRBJ1-6; D unresolved. This CDR3 has 17 residues. Deletions cut 2 bases from V and 0 bases from J, with 11 bases between. The germline V gene has CDR1 LGHDT and CDR2 YNNKEL (reference sequence). The CDR3 DNA sequence: TGTGCCAGCAGCCAAACCCTAGGGAGCTCCTATAATTCACCCCTCCACTTT. Translated: CASSQTLGSSYNSPLHF.

This clone was recorded a few times. The chain recombines TRBV18 with TRBJ2-2, with no clear D. From germline, CDR1 is KGHSH and CDR2 LQKENI. V gave up 3 bases and J gave up 0 bases, with 11 bases separating them. This CDR3 has 16 amino acids. CDR3 sequence: CASSPPAVSNTGELFF. The CDR3 DNA is TGTGCCAGCTCACCTCCCGCGGTGTCGAACACCGGGGAGCTGTTTTTT.

The table lists this clone with a few counts. This CDR3 reads CAGQGWNTEAFF. In DNA form, the CDR3 reads TGTGCCGGACAGGGGTGGAACACTGAAGCTTTCTTT. The rearrangement links TRBV30 to TRBJ1-1; the match to TRBD1 covers 9 bases. The J segment lost 1 base and the V segment lost 8 bases, leaving 2 bases of the junction unmatched. This CDR3 region has 12 residues. The germline V gene has CDR1 GTSNPN and CDR2 SVGIG (reference sequence).

This clone was counted once. The genes are TRBV5-6 and TRBJ1-4; possible D gene TRBD1, 6 bases. V was shortened by 1 base and J by 0 bases, with 13 bases between the two germline ends. Germline assignment: CDR1 SGHDT and CDR2 YYEEEE. The CDR3 is 17 residues long. CDR3 bases: TGTGCCAGCAGCTTGACCTTGGGGGCAGCAACTAATGAAAAACTGTTTTTT. It encodes CASSLTLGAATNEKLFF. Filled out from reference TRBV5-6 and TRBJ1-4, the complete variable domain reads DAGVTQSPTHLIKTRGQQVTLRCSPKSGHDTVSWYQQALGQGPQFIFQYYEEEERQRGNFPDRFSGHQFPNYSSELNVNALLLGDSALYLCASSLTLGAATNEKLFFGSGTQLSVL.

This clone was observed a few times. The chain employs TRBV3-1 (or the pseudogene TRBV3-2) and TRBJ1-1; 7 bases line up with TRBD1. The CDR3 is 14 residues long. With V trimmed by 3 bases and J by 8 bases, 9 bases remained unmatched. Per the germline V gene, CDR1 is LGHDT and CDR2 is YNNKEL (reference sequence). The CDR3 sequence: CASSQLGDRDEAFF. CDR3 nucleotide sequence: TGTGCCAGCAGCCAGTTAGGCGACAGGGACGAAGCTTTCTTT.

V and J are TRBV7-9 and TRBJ2-5, with D maybe TRBD1 (6 bases). This CDR3 has 14 amino acids. The V gene lost 5 bases and the J gene lost 1 base, with 11 bases spanning the gap. Germline V gives CDR1 SEHNR, CDR2 FQNEAQ (reference sequence). CDR3 region: CASSRRGGQETQYF. In nucleotides, the CDR3 is TGTGCCAGCAGCCGCAGAGGGGGCCAAGAGACCCAGTACTTC.

V usage is TRBV19 and J usage is TRBJ1-2; 7 bases line up with TRBD1. Germline CDR1 is LNHDA and CDR2 is SQIVND (reference sequence). The CDR3 sequence is 14 residues long. The ends lost 0 bases at V and 3 bases at J; junction bases unmatched: 1. Written as DNA, the CDR3 is TGTGCCAGTAGTATAGAACAGGGGTACTATGGCTACACCTTC. This translates into CASSIEQGYYGYTF.

The J gene is TRBJ2-6, the V gene TRBV28; the D gene is possibly TRBD1 (5 bases). Germline V CDR1 and CDR2: MDHEN, SYDVKM. The CDR3 runs to 16 residues. Trimming took off 8 bases at V and 0 bases at J, with 14 bases between the two ends. The CDR3: CASFDSRSSGANVLTF. The CDR3 DNA is TGTGCCAGCTTCGACAGCCGTAGCTCTGGGGCCAACGTCCTGACTTTC.